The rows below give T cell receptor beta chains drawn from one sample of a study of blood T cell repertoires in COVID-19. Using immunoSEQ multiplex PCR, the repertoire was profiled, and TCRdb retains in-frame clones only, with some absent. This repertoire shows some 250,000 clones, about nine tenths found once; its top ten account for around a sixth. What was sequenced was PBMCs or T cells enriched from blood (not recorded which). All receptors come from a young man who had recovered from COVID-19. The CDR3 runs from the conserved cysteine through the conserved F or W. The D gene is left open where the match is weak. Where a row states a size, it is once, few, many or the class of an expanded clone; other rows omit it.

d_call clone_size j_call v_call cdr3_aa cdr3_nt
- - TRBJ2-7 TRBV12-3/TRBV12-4 CASSARWSYEQYF TGTGCCAGCAGTGCCAGGTGGTCCTACGAGCAGTACTTC
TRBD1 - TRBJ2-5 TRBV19 CASGQGALETQYF TGTGCCAGCGGACAGGGGGCCCTGGAGACCCAGTACTTC
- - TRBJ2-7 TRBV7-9 CASSLADPDRWWLYEQYF TGTGCCAGCAGCTTAGCGGATCCAGACAGGTGGTGGCTCTACGAGCAGTACTTC
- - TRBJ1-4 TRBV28 CASSPNGQTQGEKLFF TGTGCCAGCAGTCCGAACGGACAGACCCAGGGAGAAAAACTGTTTTTT
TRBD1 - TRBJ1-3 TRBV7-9 CASSPGTAYSYTIYF TGTGCCAGCAGCCCCGGGACAGCTTATAGTTACACCATATATTTT
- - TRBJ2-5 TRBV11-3 CASSPGQQTSYQETQYF TGTGCCAGCAGCCCAGGGCAACAGACTAGTTACCAAGAGACCCAGTACTTC
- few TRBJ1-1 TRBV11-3 CASSLAQGTLNTEAFF TGTGCCAGCAGCTTAGCACAGGGCACTCTGAACACTGAAGCTTTCTTT
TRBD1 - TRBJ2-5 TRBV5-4 CASSQDRRETQYF TGTGCCAGCAGCCAGGACAGGAGAGAGACCCAGTACTTC
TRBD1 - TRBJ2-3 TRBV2 CVSSLTGVTDTQYF TGTGTCAGCAGTCTGACAGGGGTAACAGATACGCAGTATTTT
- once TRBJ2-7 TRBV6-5 CASISSSLDYEQYF TGTGCCAGCATCTCCAGCTCCCTAGACTACGAGCAGTACTTC
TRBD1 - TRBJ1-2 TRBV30 CACFTPGQGSVYGYTF TGTGCCTGCTTTACGCCAGGACAGGGAAGCGTCTATGGCTACACCTTC
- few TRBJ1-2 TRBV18 CASSIRSESYTF TGTGCCAGCTCAATACGATCCGAGAGCTACACCTTC
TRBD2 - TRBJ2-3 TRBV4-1 CASSLAGGRIDTQYF TGCGCCAGCAGCCTAGCGGGGGGGAGGATAGATACGCAGTATTTT
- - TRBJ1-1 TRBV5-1 CASAPLDTSGANTEAFF TGCGCCAGCGCCCCCCTGGACACTTCAGGAGCGAACACTGAAGCTTTCTTT
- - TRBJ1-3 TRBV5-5 CASSLMESSGNTIYF TGTGCCAGCAGCTTGATGGAGAGCTCTGGAAACACCATATATTTT
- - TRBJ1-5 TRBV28 CASSLRPGFNQPQHF TGTGCCAGCAGTTTACGTCCAGGGTTCAATCAGCCCCAGCATTTT
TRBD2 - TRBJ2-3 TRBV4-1 CASSQQAGITDTQYF TGCGCCAGCAGCCAACAAGCGGGAATCACAGATACGCAGTATTTT
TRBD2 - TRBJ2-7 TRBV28 CASSPGAGGLQYF TGTGCCAGCAGCCCCGGGGCGGGAGGTCTGCAGTACTTC
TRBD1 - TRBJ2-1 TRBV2 CASILQGYNEQFF TGTGCCAGCATTCTACAGGGGTACAATGAGCAGTTCTTC
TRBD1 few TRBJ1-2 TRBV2 CASSVATGNGYTF TGTGCCAGCAGTGTGGCGACAGGGAATGGCTACACCTTC
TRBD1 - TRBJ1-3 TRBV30 CAWSVPTGEENTIYF TGTGCCTGGAGTGTCCCAACAGGGGAAGAAAACACCATATATTTT
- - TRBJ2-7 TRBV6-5 CASSYADNSYEQYF TGTGCCAGCAGTTACGCGGACAACTCCTACGAGCAGTACTTC
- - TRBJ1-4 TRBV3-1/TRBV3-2 CASSPGGGSTNEKLFF TGTGCCAGCAGCCCGGGCGGGGGGTCAACTAATGAAAAACTGTTTTTT
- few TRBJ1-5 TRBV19 CASSIVGLINQPQHF TGTGCCAGTAGTATAGTGGGACTGATTAATCAGCCCCAGCATTTT
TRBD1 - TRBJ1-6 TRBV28 CASTNRDRGNSPLHF TGTGCCAGCACGAACCGGGACAGGGGAAATTCACCCCTCCACTTT
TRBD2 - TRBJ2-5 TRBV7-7 CASSTSLAGGEETQYF TGTGCTAGCAGCACCTCACTAGCGGGGGGAGAGGAGACCCAGTACTTC
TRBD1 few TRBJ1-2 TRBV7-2 CASSYGDRATGYTF TGTGCCAGCAGCTACGGGGACAGGGCCACCGGCTACACCTTC
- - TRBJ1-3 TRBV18 CASSPQGGANTIYF TGTGCCAGCTCACCACAGGGAGGCGCGAACACCATATATTTT
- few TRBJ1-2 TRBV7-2 CASSSDLRQKLYGYTF TGTGCCAGCAGCTCCGACCTTAGACAGAAGCTTTATGGCTACACCTTC